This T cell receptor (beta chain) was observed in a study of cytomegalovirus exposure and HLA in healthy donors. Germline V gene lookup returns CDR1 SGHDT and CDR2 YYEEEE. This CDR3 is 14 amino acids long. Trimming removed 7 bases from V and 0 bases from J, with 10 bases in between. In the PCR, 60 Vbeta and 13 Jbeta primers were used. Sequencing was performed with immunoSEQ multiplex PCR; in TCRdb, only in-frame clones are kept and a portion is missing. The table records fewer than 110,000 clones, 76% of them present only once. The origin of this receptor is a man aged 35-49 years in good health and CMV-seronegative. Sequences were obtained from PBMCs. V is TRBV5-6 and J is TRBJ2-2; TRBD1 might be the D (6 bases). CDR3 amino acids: CASRGQPNTGELFF. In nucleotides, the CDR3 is TGTGCCAGCCGCGGACAGCCGAACACCGGGGAGCTGTTTTTT.